Each of the 14 T cell receptor beta chains below was sequenced from the same sample in a study of blood T cell repertoires in COVID-19. TCRdb keeps only in-frame clones here, not all; method: immunoSEQ multiplex PCR. The sample yields 250,000 to 300,000 clones, 87% seen once. The sample was peripheral blood. These receptors originate from a woman aged 45 to 65 who had recovered from COVID-19.

This clone has just one count. The chain joins TRBV19 to TRBJ2-2; D possibly corresponds to TRBD2 (6 bases). This CDR3 is 14 amino acids long. The germline V gene encodes CDR1 LNHDA and CDR2 SQIVND (reference sequence). With 10 bases removed from V and 4 bases from J, the gap between germline ends came to 16 bases. CDR3 DNA sequence: TGTGCCATCAAAGACGGGGGAGGCACCGGGGAGCTGTTTTTT. It is translated as CAIKDGGGTGELFF. The entire variable domain, with the rest obtained from reference TRBV19 and TRBJ2-2, is as follows: DGGITQSPKYLFRKEGQNVTLSCEQNLNHDAMYWYRQDPGQGLRLIYYSQIVNDFQKGDIAEGYSVSREKKESFPLTVTSAQKNPTAFYLCAIKDGGGTGELFFGEGSRLTVL.

The chain joins TRBV3-1 (or the pseudogene TRBV3-2) to TRBJ1-1; D gene ambiguous. This CDR3 has 12 residues. V was trimmed by 1 base and J by 3 bases, leaving 3 bases between them. The germline gives CDR1 LGHDT, CDR2 YNNKEL (reference sequence). The CDR3, as DNA: TGTGCCAGCAGCCAAGCTGACACTGAAGCTTTCTTT. It is translated as CASSQADTEAFF.

V and J are TRBV5-1 and TRBJ1-1; TRBD1 aligns across 8 bases. V lost 5 bases, J lost 0 bases, and 3 bases stayed unmatched. Looked up from germline, CDR1 is SGHRS and CDR2 is YFSETQ. This CDR3 region has 14 residues. CDR3 loop: CASSMDRVNTEAFF. The CDR3, as DNA: TGCGCCAGCAGTATGGACAGGGTGAACACTGAAGCTTTCTTT. Full variable domain (missing parts from reference TRBV5-1 and TRBJ1-1): KAGVTQTPRYLIKTRGQQVTLSCSPISGHRSVSWYQQTPGQGLQFLFEYFSETQRNKGNFPGRFSGRQFSNSRSEMNVSTLELGDSALYLCASSMDRVNTEAFFGQGTRLTVV.

Remarks on this clone: The sample has other DNA sequences that encode this CDR3 too. The chain recombines TRBV19 with TRBJ2-7; the D is unclear. There are 12 residues in the CDR3. Trimming left V 2 bases short and J 3 bases short, with 5 bases between. CDR1 and CDR2 (germline): LNHDA, SQIVND (reference sequence). CDR3 amino acids: CASSIPGYEQYF. CDR3 DNA: TGTGCCAGTAGTATACCCGGCTACGAGCAGTACTTC.

The chain joins TRBV7-6 to TRBJ2-1, with unresolved D. Trimming took 4 bases from V and 1 from J, leaving 11 bases between them. The CDR3 covers 15 residues. CDR1 is SGHVS and CDR2 is FNYEAQ in the germline V gene. The CDR3 reads CASSSLMESYNEQFF. The CDR3 nucleotides are TGTGCCAGCAGCTCCCTTATGGAGTCCTACAATGAGCAGTTCTTC.

This chain links TRBV20-1 with TRBJ2-1, with 9 bases identical to TRBD1. Germline V CDR1 and CDR2: DFQATT, SNEGSKA (reference sequence). V dropped 3 bases and J dropped 4; count of bases not matched to a gene: 4. This CDR3 comprises 14 residues. The CDR3 region is CSASSDRGYNEQFF. CDR3 DNA: TGCAGTGCTAGTTCGGACAGGGGTTACAATGAGCAGTTCTTC.

The V and J genes are TRBV15 and TRBJ2-3, with D possibly being TRBD1 (5 bases). V was cut by 1 base and J by 5 bases, with 13 bases left in between. The CDR3 is made up of 15 amino acids. Germline V CDR1 and CDR2: LNHNV, YYDKDF (reference sequence). The CDR3: CATSRGGLSQDTQYF. DNA of the CDR3: TGTGCCACCAGCAGAGGGGGCCTCTCACAAGATACGCAGTATTTT.

V and J are TRBV28 and TRBJ1-2, with D unresolved. CDR3 size: 11 residues. Trimming removed 6 bases from V and 5 bases from J, with 7 bases in between. Germline assignment: CDR1 MDHEN and CDR2 SYDVKM. The CDR3 loop is CASRSNYGYTF. The CDR3 DNA sequence: TGTGCCAGCAGGAGCAATTATGGCTACACCTTC.

The V call is TRBV6-5, the J call TRBJ2-3, with 10 nucleotides matching TRBD1. CDR1 MNHEY and CDR2 SVGAGI come from the germline V gene. The CDR3 loop spans 15 amino acids. The V gene end was trimmed by 4 bases and the J gene end by 3 bases; junction bases not matched to a gene: 4. The CDR3 is CASSSPGQGTDTQYF. In DNA form, the CDR3 reads TGTGCCAGCAGTTCCCCGGGACAGGGGACAGATACGCAGTATTTT.

The chain combines TRBV19 with TRBJ1-1; TRBD1 is a possible D gene (6 bases). This CDR3 contains 16 residues. Trimming shortened V by 7 bases and J by 1 base, and 19 bases separated the two germline ends. Germline assignment: CDR1 LNHDA and CDR2 SQIVND (reference sequence). Here the CDR3 DNA reads TGTGCCAGTAAACGGACGGTCGCAGGGGCGAACACTGAAGCTTTCTTT. This codes for CASKRTVAGANTEAFF.

The CDR3 loop is CASSRGQNTGELFF. In DNA form, the CDR3 reads TGTGCCAGCAGCCGAGGACAGAACACCGGGGAGCTGTTTTTT. The V call is TRBV7-8, the J call TRBJ2-2, with D possibly matching TRBD1 (5 bases). The CDR3 is 14 residues long. Germline-derived CDR1 and CDR2 are SGHVS and FQNEAQ. Trimming removed 5 bases from V and 1 base from J, with 8 bases in between.

This clone was recorded a few times. The gene calls are TRBV19 and TRBJ1-3; D possibly corresponds to TRBD1 (6 bases). The length of the CDR3 is 16 residues. Trimming left V 6 bases short and J 0 bases short, with 15 bases between. The V gene's germline CDR1 is LNHDA and CDR2 SQIVND (reference sequence). DNA for the CDR3: TGTGCCAGTAGCCCGCAGGGGTTTCTCTCTGGAAACACCATATATTTT. As protein: CASSPQGFLSGNTIYF.

This chain joins TRBV11-2 and TRBJ1-1; D remains unclear. V lost 3 bases and J 4 bases, leaving 24 bases between the germline ends. The CDR3 length is 18 residues. Germline V gene lookup returns CDR1 SGHAT and CDR2 FQNNGV. The CDR3 region is CASSFRPGISGWVTEAFF. The DNA of the CDR3 is TGTGCCAGCAGCTTTCGCCCGGGGATCTCAGGTTGGGTCACTGAAGCTTTCTTT. Supplemented by reference TRBV11-2 and TRBJ1-1, the full variable domain reads EAGVAQSPRYKIIEKRQSVAFWCNPISGHATLYWYQQILGQGPKLLIQFQNNGVVDDSQLPKDRFSAERLKGVDSTLKIQPAKLEDSAVYLCASSFRPGISGWVTEAFFGQGTRLTVV.

This chain uses TRBV5-1 with TRBJ1-1; D gene uncertain. This CDR3 spans 16 amino acids. Trimming shortened V by 0 bases and J by 4 bases, and 16 bases separated the two germline ends. CDR1 and CDR2 (germline): SGHRS, YFSETQ. The CDR3 reads CASSLVVNPGGTEAFF. The CDR3 DNA reads TGCGCCAGCAGCTTGGTGGTCAATCCCGGAGGCACTGAAGCTTTCTTT.